The subject of this entry is one T cell receptor beta chain. Its recognized antigen is unknown. No base-level quality is on record; no much larger clone is a single base apart. These data are taken from a study of blood T cell repertoires in COVID-19 (dated by TCRdb to the early 2020s). In terms of the full investigation: The collaborator samples originated in the United States, Italy and Spain and spanned the acute and convalescent phases of COVID-19. The prospective study material was composed of cDNA or gDNA derived from T cells, B-cell-depleted T cells, or PBMCs. The dataset comprised deeply sampled blood TCRbeta repertoires from subjects exposed to, actively infected with, or recovered from COVID-19. The repertoires were released in a freely available public database intended as a resource for research on the immune response to SARS-CoV-2. The samples were drawn from two sources: the first 160 participants of the ongoing ImmuneRACE study, and 1,200 or so subjects contributed by 6 global collaborators. The sample metadata nearly always contained a de-identified subject ID, COVID-19 status, age in years and sex. HLA class I and class II types, where available, came from metadata supplied by the sample provider rather than from assay-based typing. The research as a whole found: The quantity of clinical and demographic metadata differed by source and by participant and was supplied without curation.

Samples from volunteer blood donors who had recovered from COVID-19 were contributed by a second Seattle source. The collaborating institutions used their own protocols to collect whole blood in K2EDTA tubes. Collaborator samples were shipped for TCRbeta analysis as frozen whole blood, isolated PBMCs, or DNA extracted from either sample type. CDR1 MDHEN and CDR2 SYDVKM were looked up in the germline V gene. V and J are truncated by 3 bases and 2 bases respectively, leaving an intervening sequence of 7 bases. Including the terminal cysteine and phenylalanine, the CDR3 comprises 14 residues. Kept here is only the CDR3 DNA, which spans 42 bases and is read in frame from base 1. TCRbeta CDR3 regions were amplified from genomic DNA by means of the immunoSEQ Assay, a bias-controlled multiplex PCR. From the authors' description of their analysis: The number of nucleated cells in each sample was estimated by amplification of reference gene primers within the assay. To quantify the absolute abundance of each unique TCRbeta CDR3 rearrangement, sequence reads were collapsed and filtered. For each sample, productive Simpson clonality was calculated as the square root of Simpson's diversity index over productive rearrangements. TCRdb took over this immuneACCESS table, retaining in-frame rearrangements with V and J assigned. Such tables are incomplete; in checked studies, under half of the missing clones stem from an unresolved V gene, and the remainder is unexplained. From that table come the V and J calls and clone size; the DNA was used to work out D and trimming. In this sample the table shows fewer than 200,000 clones, approximately 90% of which occur a single time. The top ten constitute approximately 2.1% of the sample.

Sequenced material: peripheral blood. The origin of this receptor is a man aged 50 or older who had recovered from COVID-19. Recombination linked TRBV28 to TRBJ1-4; TRBD1 is perhaps the D gene, given 5 matching bases. The base sequence is TGTGCCAGCAGTTTTGCAGGGACTAATGAAAAACTGTTTTTT. It codes for CASSFAGTNEKLFF.